Listed here are 23 T cell receptor beta chains from one sample, sequenced in a study of T cell repertoires in cytomegalovirus infection. TCRdb re-derived calls from the reads in MiXCR, one entry per CDR3 protein. The repertoire holds approximately 910,000 distinct CDR3 sequences, with roughly 30% as singletons. Their antigens remain unidentified. The sample here was cultured CD8+ T cells from PBMCs, taken from culture after CMV antigen stimulation. These receptors were taken from a human donor in good health (CMV status not recorded). Some clones in this sample may be carry-over from other donors' samples.

CDR3 bases: TGTGCCAGCAGCTCCCTGCAAAGGGGCCAAGAGACCCAGTACTTC. Its protein product is CASSSLQRGQETQYF. V is TRBV7-3 and J is TRBJ2-5, with a tentative D call TRBD1 (5 bases). The CDR3 consists of 15 residues. CDR1 SGHTA and CDR2 FQGTGA come from the germline V gene. V was trimmed by 4 bases and J by 1 base, leaving 13 bases between them.

This clonotype was picked up a small number of times. This chain joins TRBV2 and TRBJ1-1; tentative D call: TRBD1 (6 bases). V was shortened by 5 bases and J by 0 bases, with 10 bases between the two germline ends. The CDR3 spans 14 residues. Germline V lookup: CDR1 SNHLY, CDR2 FYNNEI. The DNA of the CDR3 is TGTGCCAGCAGTCCGGCAGGGGTGAACACTGAAGCTTTCTTT. Amino acids: CASSPAGVNTEAFF.

This clonotype was recorded many times. The gene calls are TRBV7-6 and TRBJ1-5; TRBD1 is a possible D gene (6 bases). Germline V gene sequence: CDR1 SGHVS, CDR2 FNYEAQ. The CDR3 has 14 residues. The germline V and J ends were trimmed by 7 bases and 3 bases, with 13 bases remaining between them. CDR3 coding DNA: TGTGCCAGCACCAGACAGGTTTTCAATCAGCCCCAGCATTTT. Its translation is CASTRQVFNQPQHF.

V is TRBV27 and J is TRBJ1-2; no reliable D call. The CDR3 has 12 amino acids. Germline CDR1 reads MNHEY; CDR2 reads SMNVEV (reference sequence). Trimming shortened V by 6 bases and J by 4 bases, and 9 bases separated the two germline ends. CDR3 bases: TGTGCCAGCAGCCCCACCCCCTATGGCTACACCTTC. Translating gives CASSPTPYGYTF.

The table lists this clonotype with many counts. V is TRBV7-6 and J is TRBJ2-1, with 8 bases fitting TRBD1. V trimming: 5 bases; J trimming: 0 bases; junction bases outside the gene matches: 6. The CDR3 consists of 16 residues. CDR1 is SGHVS and CDR2 is FNYEAQ in the germline V gene. As DNA, the CDR3 is TGTGCCAGCAGCCCAAAGACAGGGGACTCCTACAATGAGCAGTTCTTC. Translation: CASSPKTGDSYNEQFF.

V is TRBV4-1 and J is TRBJ2-1, with D tentatively TRBD2 (6 bases). In germline, CDR1 is MGHRA, CDR2 YSYEKL. This CDR3 contains 17 residues. V was cut by 2 bases and J by 5 bases, with 19 bases left in between. CDR3 in amino acids: CASSQPGLSGFDNEQFF. CDR3 DNA: TGCGCCAGCAGCCAACCAGGACTAAGCGGTTTCGACAATGAGCAGTTCTTC.

The rearrangement links TRBV7-6 to TRBJ2-1; D is perhaps TRBD2 (5 bases). V was trimmed by 1 base and J by 2 bases, leaving 12 bases between them. There are 16 residues in the CDR3. Germline V gives CDR1 SGHVS, CDR2 FNYEAQ. CDR3 bases: TGTGCCAGCAGCTTAGGGGTCGGGGTTACCTACAATGAGCAGTTCTTC. Its protein is CASSLGVGVTYNEQFF.

This clonotype was seen a few times. The V gene is TRBV5-1, the J gene TRBJ1-2; D is uncertain. The germline V gene encodes CDR1 SGHRS and CDR2 YFSETQ. Trimming removed 3 bases at V and 2 bases at J, with 11 bases between. The CDR3 covers 14 residues. The DNA for the CDR3 is TGCGCCAGCAGCTCCCTCGACCCAAACTATGGCTACACCTTC. Its translation: CASSSLDPNYGYTF.

This clonotype was seen ten or more times. CDR3 amino acids: CASSSEVLIYGYTF. CDR3 nucleotide sequence: TGTGCCAGCAGCTCAGAGGTCCTAATCTATGGCTACACCTTC. The chain recombines TRBV7-9 with TRBJ1-2; D is uncertain. The germline V gene has CDR1 SEHNR and CDR2 FQNEAQ (reference sequence). V lost 4 bases to trimming and J lost 4 bases, with 13 bases between them. The CDR3 spans 14 residues.

Of note for this clonotype: The junction shows a germline mismatch at one end, possibly a read error. The chain joins TRBV4-1 to TRBJ1-1; no definite D call. Germline CDR1 is MGHRA and CDR2 is YSYEKL. The CDR3 covers 16 residues. The CDR3 DNA reads as TGTGCCAGCAGCCAAGATGGAGAGTGGCGGGACACTGAAGCTTTCTTT. Encoded protein: CASSQDGEWRDTEAFF.

The V gene is TRBV14, the J gene TRBJ2-3; D is possibly TRBD2 (7 bases). V gave up 1 base and J gave up 6 bases, with 17 bases separating them. CDR3 length: 16 residues. Germline CDR1 is SGHDN and CDR2 is FVKESK. The CDR3 spells CASSQVGGGAVDTQYF. CDR3 sequence (DNA): TGTGCCAGCAGCCAAGTCGGTGGGGGGGCGGTGGATACGCAGTATTTT.

Points on this clonotype: A clone one base away is much larger, so this may be a read error. J is TRBJ1-1 and V is TRBV7-2, with a possible D match to TRBD1 (6 bases). Germline lookup yields CDR1 SGHTA and CDR2 FQGNSA. This CDR3 spans 15 amino acids. The CDR3, as DNA: TGTGTCAGCAGCTTAGCGCGAGGGGGGAACACTGAAGCTTTCTTT. The encoded protein is CVSSLARGGNTEAFF.

This clonotype was seen a handful of times. The chain carries TRBV19 and TRBJ2-2; the D is unclear. CDR3 length: 13 amino acids. Trimming removed 8 bases from V and 5 bases from J, with 12 bases in between. Per germline, CDR1 LNHDA and CDR2 SQIVND (reference sequence). CDR3 protein: CASLPPWTGELFF. CDR3 sequence (DNA): TGTGCCAGTCTACCACCCTGGACCGGGGAGCTGTTTTTT.

This clonotype was found a few times. The chain joins TRBV5-8 to TRBJ1-5; D is perhaps TRBD1 (5 bases). The CDR3 sequence is 15 residues long. Germline V gives CDR1 SGHTS, CDR2 YDEGEE. V was clipped by 0 bases and J by 3 bases, with 10 bases between them. The CDR3 sequence is CASSLEGRTNQPQHF. The CDR3 nucleotides are TGTGCCAGCAGCTTGGAGGGACGGACCAATCAGCCCCAGCATTTT.

This clonotype was detected only once. Sequence at one end of the junction differs from germline and may be a read error. The chain uses TRBV10-2 and TRBJ1-1; 8 bases map to TRBD1. Germline-derived CDR1 and CDR2 are WSHSY and SAAADI. The CDR3 is made up of 14 amino acids. The CDR3 protein is CASSENRGNAEAFF. The CDR3 bases are TGCGCCAGCAGTGAGAACAGGGGGAACGCTGAAGCTTTCTTT.

The chain couples TRBV14 to TRBJ2-3; no clear D. The V and J ends lost 0 bases and 1 base respectively, with 11 bases between them. The CDR3 is 16 residues long. The germline V gene encodes CDR1 SGHDN and CDR2 FVKESK. Here the CDR3 DNA reads TGTGCCAGCAGCCAAGATGGGTATAGAGGCACAGATACGCAGTATTTT. Its protein product is CASSQDGYRGTDTQYF. Full variable domain (outside the CDR3, taken from reference TRBV14 and TRBJ2-3): EAGVTQFPSHSVIEKGQTVTLRCDPISGHDNLYWYRRVMGKEIKFLLHFVKESKQDESGMPNNRFLAERTGGTYSTLKVQPAELEDSGVYFCASSQDGYRGTDTQYFGPGTRLTVL.

The chain combines TRBV7-2 with TRBJ2-7; TRBD2 matches 8 bases. The CDR3 extends over 14 amino acids. V lost 8 bases to trimming and J lost 5 bases; unmatched junction nucleotides: 11. Germline loops: CDR1 SGHTA, CDR2 FQGNSA. The CDR3 here is CASVPGLGSHEQYV. The CDR3 DNA sequence: TGTGCCAGCGTCCCGGGACTAGGAAGCCACGAGCAGTACGTC.

This clonotype was observed many times. CDR3 loop: CASGSLRGQKLSPLHF. The CDR3 DNA sequence: TGTGCTAGTGGGTCATTACGGGGACAGAAGTTGTCACCCCTCCACTTT. The V call is TRBV12-5, the J call TRBJ1-6; 7 nucleotides align to TRBD1. CDR1 is LGHNT and CDR2 is FRNRAP in the germline V gene. V shed 6 bases, J shed 10 bases, and the junction held 15 bases outside the gene matches. The CDR3 extends over 16 amino acids.

The chain links TRBV14 to TRBJ1-2; D gene ambiguous. With 1 base removed from V and 8 bases from J, the gap between germline ends came to 11 bases. The germline V gene encodes CDR1 SGHDN and CDR2 FVKESK. CDR3 length: 13 amino acids. DNA for the CDR3: TGTGCCAGCAGCCAAGCTTATTCTGGGGGCTACACCTTC. The encoded protein is CASSQAYSGGYTF.

The chain links TRBV24-1 to TRBJ2-2; a weak D match, TRBD1 (5 bases). The CDR3 length is 16 residues. The germline gives CDR1 KGHDR, CDR2 SFDVKD. With 0 bases removed from V and 1 base from J, the gap between germline ends came to 8 bases. DNA for the CDR3: TGTGCCACCAGTGATTTGCGGACAAAGAACACCGGGGAGCTGTTTTTT. Amino acid sequence: CATSDLRTKNTGELFF.

This clonotype was observed many times. The rearrangement links TRBV12-3 or TRBV12-4 to TRBJ2-1, with D maybe TRBD1 (6 bases). The length of the CDR3 is 13 residues. V was shortened by 6 bases and J by 1 base, with 7 bases between the two germline ends. CDR3 in amino acids: CASSGQSYNEQFF. The CDR3 nucleotides are TGTGCCAGCAGCGGACAGTCCTACAATGAGCAGTTCTTC.

This clonotype was picked up many times. The V gene is TRBV7-2, the J gene TRBJ1-5; 7 bases agree with TRBD1. The CDR3 consists of 18 residues. V was clipped by 4 bases and J by 3 bases; unmatched bases: 15. Germline V gene data show CDR1 as SGHTA and CDR2 as FQGNSA. CDR3 sequence: CASSWGQRASKYNQPQHF. The CDR3 DNA sequence: TGTGCCAGCAGCTGGGGACAGCGGGCGAGCAAATACAATCAGCCCCAGCATTTT.

This chain links TRBV6-6 with TRBJ2-7; D possibly matches TRBD1 or TRBD2 (5 bases each). Trimming took 5 bases from V and 2 from J, leaving 22 bases between them. Germline lookup yields CDR1 MNHNY and CDR2 SVGAGI (reference sequence). The CDR3 loop spans 17 amino acids. The CDR3 loop is CASSQLRVPGQAYEQYV. The DNA of the CDR3 is TGTGCCAGCAGTCAACTGCGGGTCCCCGGACAAGCCTACGAGCAGTACGTC.